The 24 T cell receptor beta chains below were found in one sample sequenced in a study of T cells in Graves' hyperthyroidism and ophthalmopathy (dated 2019 in TCRdb). Library preparation employed multiplex PCR. For sequencing, an Illumina HiSeq 2000 was employed. The TCR beta CDR3 regions were amplified from RNA transcripts. The TCR CDR3 was subjected to a first round of RT-PCR using the HTBI primer set and the Qiagen OneStep RT-PCR kit. Starting from the raw public reads, TCRdb applied fastp trimming at Q25, assembled clones with MiXCR and retained in-frame beta chains. CDR3 protein sequences are deduplicated, and each keeps its most common genes and DNA. The sample table contains more than 500,000 distinct CDR3 sequences; only one count was recorded for about 14% of them. The biggest ten clones account for around 13% of the sample. Sample: blood. These receptor sequences come from a woman aged 40 to 55 with Graves' hyperthyroidism.

This clonotype has only a few counts. The CDR3 loop is CAISSLAETSYEQYF. DNA for the CDR3: TGTGCCATCAGTTCTCTAGCGGAAACGTCCTACGAGCAGTACTTC. This chain links TRBV10-3 with TRBJ2-7, with 7 bases fitting TRBD2. The V gene's germline CDR1 is ENHRY and CDR2 SYGVKD. This CDR3 region has 15 residues. Germline trimming cut 5 bases from V and 1 base from J; bases unmatched to any gene: 8.

In its sample, this clonotype was seen many times. The V call is TRBV28, the J call TRBJ2-3; 8 bases fit TRBD2. Trimming took 5 bases from V and 6 from J; bases not matched to a gene: 10. Per the germline V gene, CDR1 is MDHEN and CDR2 is SYDVKM. CDR3 length: 15 residues. The CDR3 sequence: CASSPWTSRADTQYF. The CDR3 region has the DNA TGTGCCAGCAGTCCCTGGACTAGCCGCGCGGATACGCAGTATTTT.

This clonotype was seen only a few times. The rearrangement links TRBV12-3 or TRBV12-4 to TRBJ2-2, with a weak D call TRBD1 (5 bases). The CDR3 is made up of 15 amino acids. The V end lost 2 bases, the J end lost 6 bases, and 13 bases lay between the germline ends. The CDR3 reads CASSLMAGMAGELFF. In nucleotides, the CDR3 is TGTGCCAGCAGTTTAATGGCAGGGATGGCCGGGGAGCTGTTTTTT.

The sample holds many counts of this clonotype. The chain joins TRBV6-1 to TRBJ2-3; possibly TRBD1 for D (5 bases). The CDR3 sequence is 11 residues long. Trimming took 5 bases from V and 6 from J, leaving 6 bases between them. Germline CDR1 reads MNHNS; CDR2 reads SASEGT. The CDR3 spells CASSWGDTQYF. The CDR3 DNA follows: TGTGCCAGCAGTTGGGGCGATACGCAGTATTTT.

This clonotype was found a few times. V is TRBV7-9 and J is TRBJ2-7; the D gene is possibly TRBD1 (6 bases). The CDR3 extends over 14 amino acids. The germline CDR1 and CDR2 sequences are SEHNR and FQNEAQ (reference sequence). V was cut by 5 bases and J by 2 bases, with 13 bases left in between. CDR3: CASSHGTLPYEQYF. In nucleotides, the CDR3 is TGTGCCAGCAGCCACGGGACACTTCCCTACGAGCAGTACTTC.

This clonotype has a handful of counts. The chain combines TRBV6-1 with TRBJ2-1; D is ambiguous. Germline V lookup: CDR1 MNHNS, CDR2 SASEGT. CDR3 length: 18 residues. V was cut by 3 bases and J by 1 base, with 19 bases left in between. The chain's CDR3 is CASSDTLVAVASYNEQFF. CDR3 sequence (DNA): TGTGCCAGCAGTGATACATTGGTAGCCGTCGCTTCCTACAATGAGCAGTTCTTC.

This clonotype was counted between two and nine times. The chain joins TRBV5-4 to TRBJ1-2, with no clear D. Trimming pared 4 bases from V and 0 bases from J, leaving 19 bases between. The germline gives CDR1 SGHNT, CDR2 YYREEE (reference sequence). The CDR3 has 17 residues. The CDR3 DNA reads TGTGCCAGCAGCCTAGTGACGACGACGCCGTCTAACTATGGCTACACCTTC. Its translation: CASSLVTTTPSNYGYTF.

The rearrangement uses TRBV6-6 and TRBJ1-5, with D possibly matching TRBD1 (5 bases). Germline assignment: CDR1 MNHNY and CDR2 SVGAGI (reference sequence). Trimming removed 1 base at V and 3 bases at J, with 10 bases between. The CDR3 runs 15 residues. The CDR3 protein is CASSYYGTANQPQHF. The CDR3 region has the DNA TGTGCCAGCAGTTACTATGGGACGGCCAATCAGCCCCAGCATTTT.

The chain employs TRBV7-9 and TRBJ1-2; D gene unclear. Trimming left V 5 bases short and J 8 bases short, with 12 bases between. Germline V gives CDR1 SEHNR, CDR2 FQNEAQ (reference sequence). CDR3 length: 12 residues. CDR3 sequence: CASSGNMDGYTF. CDR3 DNA: TGTGCCAGCAGCGGAAACATGGACGGCTACACCTTC.

As to this clonotype: A read error may be the cause here, since a much bigger clone is one base away. The V and J genes are TRBV18 and TRBJ1-3; D unclear. This CDR3 has 15 residues. V was cut by 6 bases and J by 0 bases, with 12 bases left in between. CDR1 is KGHSH, CDR2 LQKENI, per germline. In DNA, the CDR3 is TGTGCCAGCTCTCCCATAGGGATCTCTGGAAACACCATATATTTT. Its translation: CASSPIGISGNTIYF.

This chain's CDR3 is CASSLSHLGGYGYTF. DNA for the CDR3: TGTGCCAGCAGTTTATCCCACTTGGGTGGGTATGGCTACACCTTC. The rearrangement links TRBV28 to TRBJ1-2; D not resolved. The CDR3 spans 15 residues. The V end lost 1 base, the J end lost 5 bases, and 14 bases lay between the germline ends. Germline CDR1 reads MDHEN; CDR2 reads SYDVKM.

This clonotype was recorded a few times. The genes are TRBV7-9 and TRBJ2-7, with 7 bases matching TRBD1. The V gene end was trimmed by 4 bases and the J gene end by 2 bases; junction bases not matched to a gene: 5. The CDR3 is made up of 14 amino acids. In germline, CDR1 is SEHNR, CDR2 FQNEAQ (reference sequence). CDR3 coding DNA: TGTGCCAGCAGCTCCGAGGACAGGACCTACGAGCAGTACTTC. As protein: CASSSEDRTYEQYF.

In this sample, this clonotype turned up many times. This rearrangement joins TRBV2 to TRBJ2-5; unclear D gene. The CDR3 is 15 residues long. Germline CDR1 reads SNHLY; CDR2 reads FYNNEI. V was clipped by 4 bases and J by 3 bases, with 15 bases between them. CDR3 amino acids: CASSGRTEWEETQYF. CDR3 DNA: TGTGCCAGCAGTGGAAGGACGGAATGGGAAGAGACCCAGTACTTC.

This clonotype has a count of ten or more. The V gene is TRBV20-1, the J gene TRBJ1-2; D is unresolved. This CDR3 contains 13 residues. Looked up from germline, CDR1 is DFQATT and CDR2 is SNEGSKA (reference sequence). The V end was cut by 3 bases, the J end by 0 bases, with 8 bases between. CDR3 nucleotides: TGCAGTGCTAGCACAGTTACTAACTATGGCTACACCTTC. This sequence encodes CSASTVTNYGYTF.

This clonotype was seen ten or more times. The rearrangement joins TRBV6-1 to TRBJ1-1; 8 bases line up with TRBD1. V trimming: 5 bases; J trimming: 3 bases; junction bases outside the gene matches: 5. In germline, CDR1 is MNHNS, CDR2 SASEGT. This CDR3 is built from 14 residues. CDR3 DNA sequence: TGTGCCAGCAGTATGGACAGGGTGTACACTGAAGCTTTCTTT. Amino acid sequence: CASSMDRVYTEAFF.

This clonotype has ten or more counts. The chain joins TRBV28 to TRBJ2-7; D is ambiguous. Germline V gene sequence: CDR1 MDHEN, CDR2 SYDVKM. V lost 4 bases and J lost 4, with 11 bases in between. CDR3 length: 13 amino acids. CDR3 protein: CASSSPGSYEQYF. DNA for the CDR3: TGTGCCAGCAGTTCCCCCGGGTCGTACGAGCAGTACTTC.

The chain carries TRBV19 and TRBJ2-3; 8 positions match TRBD2. Germline V CDR1 and CDR2: LNHDA, SQIVND (reference sequence). V shed 8 bases, J shed 4 bases, and the junction held 11 bases outside the gene matches. The CDR3 has 15 residues. The CDR3 DNA reads TGTGCCAGTGGACCCGGGAGCGGGAGTGCAGATACGCAGTATTTT. It yields the protein CASGPGSGSADTQYF.

This clonotype was observed a few times. The chain carries TRBV20-1 and TRBJ2-5; D is tentatively TRBD1 or TRBD2 (6 bases each). This CDR3 has 17 amino acids. Trimming took 1 base from V and 3 from J, leaving 21 bases between them. CDR1 is DFQATT and CDR2 is SNEGSKA in the germline V gene (reference sequence). The CDR3 nucleotides are TGCAGTGCTAGAGTCGGGGGCGGCTCGCCGGGGGAAGAGACCCAGTACTTC. It is translated as CSARVGGGSPGEETQYF.

In regard to this clonotype: A much larger clone sits a single nucleotide away, making a read error possible. V is TRBV27 and J is TRBJ2-1, with 10 bases identical to TRBD2. The CDR3 has 16 amino acids. The germline V gene has CDR1 MNHEY and CDR2 SMNVEV (reference sequence). CDR3 coding DNA: TGTGTCAGCAGTTTATTTGTAGCGGGAGGATCCTGGGAGCAGTTCTTC. This encodes CVSSLFVAGGSWEQFF.

This clonotype was seen a few times. V usage is TRBV7-9 and J usage is TRBJ2-2; no firm D call. The germline CDR1 and CDR2 sequences are SEHNR and FQNEAQ (reference sequence). The V gene lost 0 bases and the J gene lost 4 bases, with 15 bases spanning the gap. This CDR3 is 17 amino acids long. This CDR3 reads CASSLASSLATTGELFF. The CDR3 bases are TGTGCCAGCAGCTTAGCCAGCTCGTTGGCGACCACCGGGGAGCTGTTTTTT.

The chain is built from TRBV4-1 and TRBJ2-7, with D uncertain. The CDR3 has 14 residues. Looked up from germline, CDR1 is MGHRA and CDR2 is YSYEKL. V gave up 0 bases and J gave up 2 bases, with 8 bases separating them. The CDR3 DNA is TGCGCCAGCAGCCAAGAAGGGCAGCCCTACGAGCAGTACTTC. It specifies CASSQEGQPYEQYF.

The gene calls are TRBV5-6 and TRBJ1-5; 9 bases are shared with TRBD1. CDR1 SGHDT and CDR2 YYEEEE come from the germline V gene. CDR3 length equals 15 residues. Losses at the gene ends were 3 bases for V and 2 bases for J; bases not matched to a gene: 3. The CDR3 sequence: CASSWRTGGNQPQHF. CDR3 in DNA: TGTGCCAGCAGCTGGAGGACAGGGGGCAATCAGCCCCAGCATTTT.

With respect to this clonotype: A single base separates this from a much larger clone, so it may be a read error. The V and J genes are TRBV18 and TRBJ2-1, with D possibly TRBD1 on 5 matching bases. The CDR3 has 12 residues. Germline V gene sequence: CDR1 KGHSH, CDR2 LQKENI. The CDR3 DNA follows: TGTGCCAGCTCAAGGCAGGGCAATAAGCAGTTCTTC. It encodes CASSRQGNKQFF. Complete variable domain (other parts from reference TRBV18 and TRBJ2-1): NAGVMQNPRHLVRRRGQEARLRCSPMKGHSHVYWYRQLPEEGLKFMVYLQKENIIDESGMPKERFSAEFPKEGPSILRIQQVVRGDSAAYFCASSRQGNKQFFGPGTRLTVL.

This clonotype occurred many times. This chain uses TRBV3-1 with TRBJ2-7; no reliable D call. CDR3 length equals 13 residues. CDR1 and CDR2 (germline): LGHDT, YNNKEL (reference sequence). Trimming removed 5 bases at V and 4 bases at J, with 12 bases between. CDR3 in DNA: TGTGCCAGCAGCAAAGGTGGCGGATACGAGCAGTACTTC. Amino acids: CASSKGGGYEQYF.